This T cell receptor beta chain was identified during a study of blood T cell repertoires in COVID-19. The wider study: COVID-19 samples collected from the United States, Italy and Spain covered acute and convalescent phases. T cells, B-cell-depleted T cells, or PBMCs provided the cDNA or gDNA that served as material.

The CDR3 totals 13 residues. The V and J ends lost 2 bases and 8 bases respectively, with 12 bases between them. Germline-derived CDR1 and CDR2 are WSHSY and SAAADI. Original processing notes: For nucleated cells, counts were estimated from reference gene primer amplification. Produced via immunoSEQ multiplex PCR; TCRdb's table is partial and in-frame only. That table is the source of V, J and clone size, and D and trimming were worked out from the DNA. The sample carries about 190,000 clones, 84% recorded once. What was sequenced was peripheral blood. V is TRBV10-2 and J is TRBJ2-5; perhaps TRBD2 as D (7 bases). The TCR originated in a human donor in a cohort sampled during active COVID-19. The CDR3 DNA sequence: TGCGCCAGCAGTGAGGCGGGGGCTGACACCCAGTACTTC. Protein sequence: CASSEAGADTQYF.